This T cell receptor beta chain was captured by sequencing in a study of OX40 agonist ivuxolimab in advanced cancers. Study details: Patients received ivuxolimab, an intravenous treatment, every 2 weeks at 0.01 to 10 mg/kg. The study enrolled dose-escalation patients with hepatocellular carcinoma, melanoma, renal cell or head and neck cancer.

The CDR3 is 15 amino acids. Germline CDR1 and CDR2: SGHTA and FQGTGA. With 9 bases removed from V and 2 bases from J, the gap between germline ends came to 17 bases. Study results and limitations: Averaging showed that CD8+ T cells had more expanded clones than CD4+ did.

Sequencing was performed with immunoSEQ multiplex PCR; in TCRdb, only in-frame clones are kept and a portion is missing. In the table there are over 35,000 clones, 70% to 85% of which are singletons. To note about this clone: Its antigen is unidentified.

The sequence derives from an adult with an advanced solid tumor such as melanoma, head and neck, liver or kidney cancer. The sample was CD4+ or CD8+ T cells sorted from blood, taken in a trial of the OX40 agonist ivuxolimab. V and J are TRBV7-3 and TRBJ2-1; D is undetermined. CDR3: CASSMGINPYNEQFF. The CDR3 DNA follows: TGTGCCAGTTCCATGGGGATAAACCCCTACAATGAGCAGTTCTTC.